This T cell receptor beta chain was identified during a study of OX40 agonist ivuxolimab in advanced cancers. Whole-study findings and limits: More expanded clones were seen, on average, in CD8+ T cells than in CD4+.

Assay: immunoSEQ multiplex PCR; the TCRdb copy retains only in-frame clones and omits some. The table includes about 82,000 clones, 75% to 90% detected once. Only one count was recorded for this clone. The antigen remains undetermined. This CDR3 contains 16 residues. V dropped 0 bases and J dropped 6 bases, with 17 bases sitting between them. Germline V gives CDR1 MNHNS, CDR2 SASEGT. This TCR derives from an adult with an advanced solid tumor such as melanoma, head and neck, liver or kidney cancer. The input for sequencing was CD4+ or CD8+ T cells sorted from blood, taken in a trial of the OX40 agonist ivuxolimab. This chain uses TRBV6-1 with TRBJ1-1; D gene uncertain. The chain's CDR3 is CASSEAWVGGNAEAFF. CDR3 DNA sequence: TGTGCCAGCAGTGAAGCTTGGGTGGGTGGAAACGCTGAAGCTTTCTTT.